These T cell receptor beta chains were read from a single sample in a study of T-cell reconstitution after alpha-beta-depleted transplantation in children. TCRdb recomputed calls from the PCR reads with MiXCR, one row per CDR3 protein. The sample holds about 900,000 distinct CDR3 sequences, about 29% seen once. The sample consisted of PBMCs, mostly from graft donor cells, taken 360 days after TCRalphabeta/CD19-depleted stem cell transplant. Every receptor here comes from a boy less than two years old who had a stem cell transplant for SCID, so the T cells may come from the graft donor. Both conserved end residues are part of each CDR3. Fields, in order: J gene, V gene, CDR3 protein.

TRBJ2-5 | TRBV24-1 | CATSDLARTGGETQYF
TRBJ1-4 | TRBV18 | CASSTGGGQIGEKLFF
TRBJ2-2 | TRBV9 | CASSPVWGGPNTGELFF
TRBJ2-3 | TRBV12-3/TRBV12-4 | CASHITSRMTDTQYF
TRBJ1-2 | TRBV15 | CATSRGTGKGYGYTF
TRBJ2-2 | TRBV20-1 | CSARGSQKTGELFF
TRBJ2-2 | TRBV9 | CASSPRLYLANTGELFF
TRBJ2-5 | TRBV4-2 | CASSRQDRGRGETQYF
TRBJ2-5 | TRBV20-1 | CSARPNGATQETQYF
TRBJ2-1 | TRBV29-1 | CSVETSLWDEQFF